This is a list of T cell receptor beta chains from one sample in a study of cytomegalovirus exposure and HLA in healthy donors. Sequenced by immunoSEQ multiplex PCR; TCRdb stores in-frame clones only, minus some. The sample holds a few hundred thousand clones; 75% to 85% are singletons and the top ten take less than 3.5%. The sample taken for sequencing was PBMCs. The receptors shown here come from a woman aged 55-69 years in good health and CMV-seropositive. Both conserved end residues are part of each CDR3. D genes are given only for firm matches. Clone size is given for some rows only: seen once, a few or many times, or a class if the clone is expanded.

CDR3: CSSSAGQGLSGNTIYF
size: NA
D: TRBD1
V: TRBV7-9

CDR3: CASSDSRGPRGYTF
size: NA
D: NA
V: TRBV2

CDR3: CASSAGLAAYNEQFF
size: NA
D: TRBD2
V: TRBV9

CDR3: CASSLDRWNTEAFF
size: NA
D: NA
V: TRBV7-2

CDR3: CASSLVGGKETQYF
size: few
D: NA
V: TRBV13

CDR3: CSVGQGFYEQYF
size: NA
D: TRBD1
V: TRBV29-1

CDR3: CASSRGLAGGGNEQFF
size: NA
D: TRBD2
V: TRBV18

CDR3: CASSPIHPPRAVRTEAFF
size: NA
D: NA
V: TRBV7-2

CDR3: CASSPPSPVSYNEQFF
size: NA
D: NA
V: TRBV18

CDR3: CASSSGLADHYEQYF
size: NA
D: TRBD2
V: TRBV7-2

CDR3: CAWRLGYEQFF
size: NA
D: NA
V: TRBV30

CDR3: CASSPQTGDTQYF
size: NA
D: NA
V: TRBV7-3

CDR3: CASSLTFQAFF
size: once
D: NA
V: TRBV28

CDR3: CASSLDQGGNTEAFF
size: NA
D: NA
V: TRBV5-1

CDR3: CAIGLAGQETQYF
size: NA
D: TRBD2
V: TRBV10-3

CDR3: CASSLPTDTEAFF
size: NA
D: NA
V: TRBV28